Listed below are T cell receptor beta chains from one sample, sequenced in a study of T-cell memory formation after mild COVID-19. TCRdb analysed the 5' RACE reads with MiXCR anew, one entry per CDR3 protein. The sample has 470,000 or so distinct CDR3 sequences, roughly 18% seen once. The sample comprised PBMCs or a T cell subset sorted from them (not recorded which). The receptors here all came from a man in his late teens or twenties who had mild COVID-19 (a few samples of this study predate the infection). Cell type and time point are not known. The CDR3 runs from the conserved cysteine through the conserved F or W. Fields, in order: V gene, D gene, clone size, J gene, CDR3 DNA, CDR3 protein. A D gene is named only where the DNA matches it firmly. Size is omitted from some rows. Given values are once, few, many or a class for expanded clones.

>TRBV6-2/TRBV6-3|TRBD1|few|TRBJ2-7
TGTGCCAGCAGAGGACAGGGGGCAAGCGAGCAGTACTTC
CASRGQGASEQYF
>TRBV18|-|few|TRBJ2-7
TGTGCCAGCTCACCACAACAGGGTTTGAACTACGAGCAGTACTTC
CASSPQQGLNYEQYF
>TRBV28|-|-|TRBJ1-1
TGTGCCAGCAGTCCTCCTCGGGGGGGAAAAGGCACTGAAGCTTTCTTT
CASSPPRGGKGTEAFF
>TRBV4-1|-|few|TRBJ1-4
TGCGCCAGCTGGGGAGGGAAGGCAACTAATGAAAAACTGTTTTTT
CASWGGKATNEKLFF
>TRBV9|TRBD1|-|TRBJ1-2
TGTGCCAGCAGCGCCGGGACAGCCCTCGATTACTATGGCTACACCTTC
CASSAGTALDYYGYTF
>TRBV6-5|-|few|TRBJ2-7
TGTGCCAGCAGTTACTCTCGGGCTACCTACGAGCAGTACTTC
CASSYSRATYEQYF
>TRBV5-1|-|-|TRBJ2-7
TGCGCCAGCAGCTCAGAGTTCTACGAGCAGTACTTC
CASSSEFYEQYF
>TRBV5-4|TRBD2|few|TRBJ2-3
TGTGCCAGCAGCTTGGGACTAGCGGGGGTTCAGGGAGATACGCAGTATTTT
CASSLGLAGVQGDTQYF
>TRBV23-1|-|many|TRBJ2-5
TGCGCCAGCAGTCGGAACAGCAAAGAGACCCAGTACTTC
CASSRNSKETQYF
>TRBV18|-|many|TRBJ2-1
TGTGCCAGCTCCCCCGCCGTCGGATACAACAATGAGCAGTTCTTC
CASSPAVGYNNEQFF
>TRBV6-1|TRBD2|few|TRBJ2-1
TGTGCCAGCAGCATAGCGGGGAAGTACAATGAGCAGTTCTTC
CASSIAGKYNEQFF
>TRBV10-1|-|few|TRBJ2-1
TGCGCCAGCAGTGAGTCCTCAGGCGGGAATGAGCAGTTCTTC
CASSESSGGNEQFF
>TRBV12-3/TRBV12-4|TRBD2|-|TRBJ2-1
TGTGCCAGCAGCCCTGAGCGGGGCATTTACAATGAGCAGTTCTTC
CASSPERGIYNEQFF
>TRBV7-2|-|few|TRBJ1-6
TGTGCCAGCAGCTTATTAGACCATAATTCACCCCTCCACTTT
CASSLLDHNSPLHF
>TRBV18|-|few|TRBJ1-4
TGTGCCAGCTCACCTGACCGGGATGAAAAACTGTTTTTT
CASSPDRDEKLFF
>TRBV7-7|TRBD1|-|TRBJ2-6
TGTGCTAGCAGCTTAGCCCCGGGACAGGGGGCCTCTGGGGCCAACGTCCTGACTTTC
CASSLAPGQGASGANVLTF
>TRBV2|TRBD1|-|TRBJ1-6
TGTGCCAGGGGACAGGGCGTTGACTCACCCCTCCACTTT
CARGQGVDSPLHF
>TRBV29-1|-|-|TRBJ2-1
TGCAGCGGTCTCAGGCCTACGAGCAATGAGCAGTTCTTC
CSGLRPTSNEQFF
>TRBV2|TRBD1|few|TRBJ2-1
TGTGCCAGCAGTGAAGAGGGACAGAAGCAGTTCTTC
CASSEEGQKQFF
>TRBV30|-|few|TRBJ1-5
TGTGCCTGGAGTAGAGACCTCGGCAATCAGCCCCAGCATTTT
CAWSRDLGNQPQHF
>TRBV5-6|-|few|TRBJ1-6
TGTGCCAGCAGCTTCAGGGATAATTCACCCCTCCACTTT
CASSFRDNSPLHF
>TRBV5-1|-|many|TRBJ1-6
TGCGCCAGCAGCTTCGAGGGAGATAATTCACCCCTCCACTTT
CASSFEGDNSPLHF
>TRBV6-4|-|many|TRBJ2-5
TGTGCCAGCAGTCCCTCGCCCCAAGAGACCCAGTACTTC
CASSPSPQETQYF
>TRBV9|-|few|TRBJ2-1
TGTGCCAGCGCCAGCGGTGGGCCCTACAATGAGCAGTTCTTC
CASASGGPYNEQFF
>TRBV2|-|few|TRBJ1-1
TGTGCCAGCAGTGGAAAACAGCTGAACACTGAAGCTTTCTTT
CASSGKQLNTEAFF
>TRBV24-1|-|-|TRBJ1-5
TGTGCCACCAGTGATCGGGGAGATCAGCCCCAGCATTTT
CATSDRGDQPQHF
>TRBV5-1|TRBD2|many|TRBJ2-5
TGCGCCAGCAGCTTGTCGGGGGGTCAAGAGACCCAGTACTTC
CASSLSGGQETQYF
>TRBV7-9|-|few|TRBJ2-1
TGTGCCAGCAGCTTAGGGGAACTAGGGAGCTCCTACAATGAGCAGTTCTTC
CASSLGELGSSYNEQFF
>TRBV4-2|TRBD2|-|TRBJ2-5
TGTGCCAGCAGCCCAAGTGGCGGGGGGTACCAAGAGACCCAGTACTTC
CASSPSGGGYQETQYF
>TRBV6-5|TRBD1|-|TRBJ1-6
TGTGCCAGCAGTTTTGGACAGGCGGCCAATTCACCCCTCCACTTT
CASSFGQAANSPLHF
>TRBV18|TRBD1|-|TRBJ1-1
TGTGCCAGCTCACGACAACCGGGACAGGGGGCCGAAAACACTGAAGCTTTCTTT
CASSRQPGQGAENTEAFF
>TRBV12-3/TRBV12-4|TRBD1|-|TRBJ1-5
TGTGCCAGCCTCCGGGGTAGGACAGGGGCCATTAGCAATCAGCCCCAGCATTTT
CASLRGRTGAISNQPQHF
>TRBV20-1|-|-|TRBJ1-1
TGCAGTGCCTTTGACCAGGCAACTGAAGCTTTCTTT
CSAFDQATEAFF
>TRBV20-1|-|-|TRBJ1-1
TGCAGTGCTAGAGGGCAGGTTGTTACTGAAGCTTTCTTT
CSARGQVVTEAFF
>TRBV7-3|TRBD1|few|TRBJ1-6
TGTGCCAGCAGCTCCCAGGGGGGCATTAATTCACCCCTCCACTTT
CASSSQGGINSPLHF
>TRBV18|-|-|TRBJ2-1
TGTGCCAGCTCCCCCAGTTTGTTCGGTGAGCAGTTCTTC
CASSPSLFGEQFF
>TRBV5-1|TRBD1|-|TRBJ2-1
TGCGCCAGCAGCACACAGGGGAGCTCCTACAATGAGCAGTTCTTC
CASSTQGSSYNEQFF
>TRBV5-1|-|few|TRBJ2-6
TGCGCCAGCAGCTTGGCCCCTAGCTCGGGGGCCAACGTCCTGACTTTC
CASSLAPSSGANVLTF
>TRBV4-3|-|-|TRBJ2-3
TGCGCCAGCAGCCAAGATATAGTCACAGATACGCAGTATTTT
CASSQDIVTDTQYF
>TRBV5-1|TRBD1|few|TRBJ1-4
TGCGCCAGCAGCTTGTCGTTCAGATTCGACAGGGACGGTGCAAAACTGTTTTTT
CASSLSFRFDRDGAKLFF
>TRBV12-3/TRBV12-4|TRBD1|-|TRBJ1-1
TGTGCCAGCAGTTTACCTACAGGGGTAATGACGAACACTGAAGCTTTCTTT
CASSLPTGVMTNTEAFF
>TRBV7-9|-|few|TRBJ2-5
TGTGCCAGCAGCTTAACCGGGACCGGTAAAGAGACCCAGTACTTC
CASSLTGTGKETQYF
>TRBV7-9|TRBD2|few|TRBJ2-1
TGTGCCAGCAGCTTGGCTAGCGGGTTGTACAATGAGCAGTTCTTC
CASSLASGLYNEQFF